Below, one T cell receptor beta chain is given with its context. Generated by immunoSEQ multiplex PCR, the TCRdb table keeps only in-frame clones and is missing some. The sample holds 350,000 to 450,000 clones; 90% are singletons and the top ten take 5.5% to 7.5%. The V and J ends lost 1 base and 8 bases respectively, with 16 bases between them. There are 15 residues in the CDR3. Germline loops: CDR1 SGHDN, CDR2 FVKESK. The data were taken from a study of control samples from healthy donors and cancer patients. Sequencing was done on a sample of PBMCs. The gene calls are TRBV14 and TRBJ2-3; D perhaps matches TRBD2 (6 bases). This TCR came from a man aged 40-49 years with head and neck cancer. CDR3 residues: CASSQVGGWRVTQYF. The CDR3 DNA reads TGTGCCAGCAGCCAAGTGGGTGGTTGGAGGGTTACGCAGTATTTT.